Here is one TCR beta chain with its context. Its antigen is unknown. Germline V gene sequence: CDR1 SGHDT, CDR2 YYEEEE. The CDR3 is made up of 19 amino acids. During cDNA synthesis, UMIs that each contained a 6-nucleotide sample barcode were added by means of template switching. TCRdb reprocessed the 5' RACE reads and keeps a single row for each CDR3 protein, giving no DNA. Found here are around 370,000 distinct CDR3 sequences; the top ten clones hold approximately 2.8%. This sample is drawn from a study of monozygotic twins with inflammatory bowel disease. Findings and caveats of the study: Limited statistical power may explain no repertoire similarity difference between concordant and discordant twins.

The chain uses TRBV5-6 and TRBJ2-6; TCRdb outputs TRBD2, but without DNA this stays unchecked. Input material: blood. The clonotype was recovered from a human donor with ulcerative colitis or Crohn's disease, or a healthy co-twin of an affected twin (not recorded which). The CDR3 region is CASRGKTHPGLSGANVLTF.